These T cell receptor beta chains were read from a single sample in a study of shared clonotypes between healthy human individuals. The protocol was immunoSEQ multiplex PCR, while the TCRdb copy is restricted to in-frame clones and leaves out a portion. Of over 800,000 clones detected, 90% to 95% appear once; the ten largest clones hold 24%. Sequencing input: naive CD8+ T cells sorted from blood. The receptors here all came from a man between 25 and 39 years old in good health. Each CDR3 is given with its conserved first and last residue.

v_call: TRBV30
j_call: TRBJ1-4
cdr3_aa: CAWSRAVSEEKLFF

v_call: TRBV30
j_call: TRBJ2-1
cdr3_aa: CAWSFVGTYNEQFF

v_call: TRBV5-4
j_call: TRBJ1-2
cdr3_aa: CASSQGQASGGGYTF

v_call: TRBV19
j_call: TRBJ1-4
cdr3_aa: CASRATANNEKLFF

v_call: TRBV29-1
j_call: TRBJ2-1
cdr3_aa: CSVTNARHSDNEQFF

v_call: TRBV10-3
j_call: TRBJ2-6
cdr3_aa: CAISDGISGANVLTF

v_call: TRBV10-1
j_call: TRBJ2-7
cdr3_aa: CASSESGTSGFYEQYF

v_call: TRBV29-1
j_call: TRBJ2-2
cdr3_aa: CSVVSEPNTGELFF

v_call: TRBV7-9
j_call: TRBJ2-2
cdr3_aa: CASSLAGRTGNTGELFF

v_call: TRBV5-1
j_call: TRBJ1-1
cdr3_aa: CASSEGYNTEAFF

v_call: TRBV6-6
j_call: TRBJ1-1
cdr3_aa: CASSVTGRTEAFF

v_call: TRBV19
j_call: TRBJ1-4
cdr3_aa: CASSLQGAPEKLFF

v_call: TRBV11-3
j_call: TRBJ2-7
cdr3_aa: CASSLGSRRNYEQYF

v_call: TRBV9
j_call: TRBJ2-1
cdr3_aa: CASSPRGLQTYNEQFF

v_call: TRBV30
j_call: TRBJ2-1
cdr3_aa: CAWSVSGGWGEQFF

v_call: TRBV19
j_call: TRBJ1-3
cdr3_aa: CASAQRGNTIYF

v_call: TRBV11-2
j_call: TRBJ2-1
cdr3_aa: CASSLEDPLSYNEQFF

v_call: TRBV7-9
j_call: TRBJ2-7
cdr3_aa: CASIRDGYEQYF

v_call: TRBV6-5
j_call: TRBJ2-2
cdr3_aa: CASSYWRQGNTGELFF

v_call: TRBV4-1
j_call: TRBJ2-1
cdr3_aa: CASSRTSGSSDEQFF

v_call: TRBV14
j_call: TRBJ1-2
cdr3_aa: CASSQYQTVGPGYTF

v_call: TRBV19
j_call: TRBJ2-1
cdr3_aa: CASSIPDNEQFF

v_call: TRBV27
j_call: TRBJ1-1
cdr3_aa: CASSPLLGQGEAFF

v_call: TRBV27
j_call: TRBJ2-5
cdr3_aa: CASRVAGDRETQYF

v_call: TRBV29-1
j_call: TRBJ2-7
cdr3_aa: CSVETWTESNQGQYF

v_call: TRBV14
j_call: TRBJ2-7
cdr3_aa: CASSYTESSYEQYF

v_call: TRBV6-4
j_call: TRBJ1-5
cdr3_aa: CASSDFPTGGPQHF

v_call: TRBV10-1
j_call: TRBJ1-1
cdr3_aa: CATTQEEGTEAFF

v_call: TRBV2
j_call: TRBJ2-7
cdr3_aa: CASSPQGESYEQYF

v_call: TRBV7-9
j_call: TRBJ2-1
cdr3_aa: CASSIEPGGAGNEQFF

v_call: TRBV6-1
j_call: TRBJ1-1
cdr3_aa: CASSVGVTEAFF

v_call: TRBV7-2
j_call: TRBJ2-7
cdr3_aa: CASSDMTPTGREYEQYF